A single T cell receptor beta chain is shown here with its context. This sample is part of a study of blood T cell repertoires in COVID-19. Germline values: CDR1 KGHDR, CDR2 SFDVKD. V was clipped by 5 bases and J by 2 bases, with 6 bases between them. CDR3 length: 13 residues. Original processing notes: Amplifying reference gene primers gave estimates of nucleated cell counts. Clones were sequenced by immunoSEQ multiplex PCR, and TCRdb holds only the in-frame ones, with some missing. That table supplies the V and J calls and clone size; D and trimming were determined from the DNA. The sample has tens of thousands of clones, more than 85% seen once.

The chain has TRBV24-1 and TRBJ1-5; no clear D. The TCR originated in a human donor with active COVID-19. The donor label of this sample is uncertain. Sample: peripheral blood. The CDR3 nucleotides are TGTGCCACCAGTGCCCGGGGCAATCAGCCCCAGCATTTT. It codes for CATSARGNQPQHF.